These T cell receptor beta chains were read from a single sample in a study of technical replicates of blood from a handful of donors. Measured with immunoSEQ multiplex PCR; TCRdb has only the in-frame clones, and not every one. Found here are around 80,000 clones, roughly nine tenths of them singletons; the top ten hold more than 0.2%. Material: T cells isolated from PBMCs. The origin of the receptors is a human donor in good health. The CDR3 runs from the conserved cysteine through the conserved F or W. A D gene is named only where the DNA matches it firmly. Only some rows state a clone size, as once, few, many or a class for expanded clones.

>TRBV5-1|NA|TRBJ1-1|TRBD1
CASSLGDRATEAFF
TGCGCCAGCAGCTTGGGGGACAGGGCCACTGAAGCTTTCTTT
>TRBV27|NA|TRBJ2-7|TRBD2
CASSVSGSTFYEQYF
TGTGCCAGCAGTGTTAGCGGGTCGACCTTCTACGAGCAGTACTTC
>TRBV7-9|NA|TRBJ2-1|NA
CASSSETGKYNEQFF
TGTGCCAGCAGCTCGGAGACAGGAAAGTACAATGAGCAGTTCTTC
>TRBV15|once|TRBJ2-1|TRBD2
CATTAWGGNNEQFF
TGTGCCACCACAGCTTGGGGGGGAAACAATGAGCAGTTCTTC
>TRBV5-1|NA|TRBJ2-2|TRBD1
CASSLAVLTGATGELFF
TGCGCCAGCAGCTTGGCGGTACTGACAGGGGCCACCGGGGAGCTGTTTTTT
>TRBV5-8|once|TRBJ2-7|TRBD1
CASSLRQGPYEQYF
TGTGCCAGCAGCTTAAGACAGGGGCCCTACGAGCAGTACTTC
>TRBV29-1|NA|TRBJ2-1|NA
CSVEAVGPSDVYNEQFF
TGCAGCGTTGAGGCAGTAGGCCCTAGCGATGTCTACAATGAGCAGTTCTTC
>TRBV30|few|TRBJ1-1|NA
CAWSRGGDTEAFF
TGTGCCTGGAGTCGGGGGGGGGACACTGAAGCTTTCTTT
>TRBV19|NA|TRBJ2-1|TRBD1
CASSIASTGRMSKYNEQFF
TGTGCCAGTAGTATCGCGTCGACAGGGAGAATGTCTAAGTACAATGAGCAGTTCTTC
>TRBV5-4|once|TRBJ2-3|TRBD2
CASSLTSGTTDTQYF
TGTGCCAGCAGCTTGACTAGCGGGACTACAGATACGCAGTATTTT
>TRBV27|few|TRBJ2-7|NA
CASSDGVGGYEQYF
TGTGCCAGCTCCGACGGGGTCGGGGGCTACGAGCAGTACTTC
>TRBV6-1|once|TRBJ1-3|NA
CASYWSGSGNTIYF
TGTGCCAGCTACTGGTCAGGTTCTGGAAACACCATATATTTT
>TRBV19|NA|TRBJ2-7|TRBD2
CASRQREGDEQYF
TGTGCCAGTAGGCAGCGGGAGGGGGACGAGCAGTACTTC
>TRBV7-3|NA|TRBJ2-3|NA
CASSLTSRGRTDTQYF
TGTGCCAGCAGCTTAACGTCGCGGGGGCGGACAGATACGCAGTATTTT
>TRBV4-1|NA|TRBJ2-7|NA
CASSQVPAMGHEQYF
TGCGCCAGCAGCCAAGTCCCCGCGATGGGCCACGAGCAGTACTTC
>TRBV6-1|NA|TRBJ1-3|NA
CASRTVSGNTIYF
TGTGCCAGCAGGACAGTCTCTGGAAACACCATATATTTT
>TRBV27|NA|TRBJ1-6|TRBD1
CASSLLGDRENSSPLHF
TGTGCCAGCAGTTTGTTGGGCGACAGGGAAAATAGTTCACCCCTCCACTTT
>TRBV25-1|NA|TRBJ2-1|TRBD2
CASSGETSGSSYNEQFF
TGTGCCAGCAGTGGGGAGACTAGCGGGAGCTCCTACAATGAGCAGTTCTTC
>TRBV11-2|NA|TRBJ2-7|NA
CASSPIGGSSYEQYF
TGTGCCAGCAGCCCCATCGGGGGAAGCTCCTACGAGCAGTACTTC
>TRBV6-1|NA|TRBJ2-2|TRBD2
CASSEVFSGLAGRTGELFF
TGTGCCAGCAGTGAAGTTTTTTCAGGACTAGCGGGTCGAACCGGGGAGCTGTTTTTT
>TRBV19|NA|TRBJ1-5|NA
CASSIIGTIGNQPQHF
TGTGCCAGTAGTATAATCGGGACAATAGGTAATCAGCCCCAGCATTTT
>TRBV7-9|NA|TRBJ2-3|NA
CASSLNPYSSTDTQYF
TGTGCCAGCAGCTTAAACCCCTATTCTAGCACAGATACGCAGTATTTT
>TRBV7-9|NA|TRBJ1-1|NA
CASSSSRDTEAFF
TGTGCCAGCAGCTCATCCAGGGACACTGAAGCTTTCTTT
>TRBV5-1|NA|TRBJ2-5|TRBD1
CASSFGQGQETQYF
TGCGCCAGCAGCTTCGGACAGGGGCAAGAGACCCAGTACTTC
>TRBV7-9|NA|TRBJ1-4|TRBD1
CASSRGRTGGVEKLFF
TGTGCCAGCAGTCGCGGGAGGACAGGGGGCGTTGAAAAACTGTTTTTT
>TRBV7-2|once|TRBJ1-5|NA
CASSLAPGVYSNQPQHF
TGTGCCAGCAGTTTGGCGCCGGGAGTCTATAGCAATCAGCCCCAGCATTTT
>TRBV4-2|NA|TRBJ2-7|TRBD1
CASSQDTGTGALPYEQYF
TGTGCCAGCAGCCAAGATACCGGGACAGGGGCCCTTCCTTACGAGCAGTACTTC
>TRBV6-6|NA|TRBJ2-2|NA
CASSLASNTGELFF
TGTGCCAGCAGTTTGGCTAGTAACACCGGGGAGCTGTTTTTT
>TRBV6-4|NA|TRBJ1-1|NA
CASSDSDTLNTEAFF
TGTGCCAGCAGTGACTCGGACACCTTGAACACTGAAGCTTTCTTT
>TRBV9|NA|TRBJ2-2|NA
CASSVAGNTGELFF
TGTGCCAGCAGCGTAGCGGGGAACACCGGGGAGCTGTTTTTT
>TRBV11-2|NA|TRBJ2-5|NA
CASSSAAGETQYF
TGTGCCAGCAGCTCGGCGGCGGGGGAGACCCAGTACTTC
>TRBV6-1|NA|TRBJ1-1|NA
CASSEYGGFNPFLAVLGAFF
TGTGCCAGCAGTGAATATGGGGGCTTCAACCCCTTTCTCGCCGTGTTGGGAGCTTTCTTT
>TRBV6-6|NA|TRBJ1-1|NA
CASKAGLWAEAFF
TGTGCCTCAAAGGCGGGCCTGTGGGCTGAAGCTTTCTTT
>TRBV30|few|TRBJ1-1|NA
CASSQDTEAFF
TGTGCCTCCTCACAGGACACTGAAGCTTTCTTT